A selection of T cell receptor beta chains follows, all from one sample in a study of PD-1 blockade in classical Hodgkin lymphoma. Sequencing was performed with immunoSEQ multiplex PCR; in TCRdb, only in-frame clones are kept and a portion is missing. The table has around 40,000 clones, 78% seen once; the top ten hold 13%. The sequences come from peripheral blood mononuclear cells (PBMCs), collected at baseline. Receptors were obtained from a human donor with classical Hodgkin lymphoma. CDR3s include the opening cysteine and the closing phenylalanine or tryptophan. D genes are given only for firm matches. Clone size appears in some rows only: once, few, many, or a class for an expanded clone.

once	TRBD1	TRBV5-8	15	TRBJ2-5	TGTGCCAGCAGTTTCATAGGGACAGGGCAAGAGACCCAGTACTTC	CASSFIGTGQETQYF
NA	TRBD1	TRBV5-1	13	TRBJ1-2	TGCGCCAGCAGCCCCGGGACAGAGTATGGCTACACCTTC	CASSPGTEYGYTF
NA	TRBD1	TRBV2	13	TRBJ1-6	TGTGCCAGCACAAGGGACAGCAATTCACCCCTCCACTTT	CASTRDSNSPLHF
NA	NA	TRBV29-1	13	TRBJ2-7	TGCAGCGGGATGCAGGGGAAATCTGGCGAGCAGTACTTC	CSGMQGKSGEQYF
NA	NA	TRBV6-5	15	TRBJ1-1	TGTGCCAGCAGTTACTCCGGGGGGCTGAACACTGAAGCTTTCTTT	CASSYSGGLNTEAFF
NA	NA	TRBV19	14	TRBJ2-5	TGTGCCAGTAGTAGAAGACTGGGTCAAGAGACCCAGTACTTC	CASSRRLGQETQYF
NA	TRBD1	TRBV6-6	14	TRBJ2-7	TGTGCCAGCAGTTCGACAGGGGGATCATACGAGCAGTACTTC	CASSSTGGSYEQYF
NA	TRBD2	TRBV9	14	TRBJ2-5	TGTGCCAGCAGCGTCGGCGGGGGGTCAGAGACCCAGTACTTC	CASSVGGGSETQYF
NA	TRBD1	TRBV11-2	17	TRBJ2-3	TGTGCCAGCAGCTTTCTTCTGGGACAGGGTTTATCAGATACGCAGTATTTT	CASSFLLGQGLSDTQYF
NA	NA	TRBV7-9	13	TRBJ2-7	TGTGCCAGCAGCCCAGGACCAAACTACGAGCAGTACTTC	CASSPGPNYEQYF
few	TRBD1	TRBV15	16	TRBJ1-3	TGTGCCACCAGCAGAGATGAGGGGGCTGGGGGAAACACCATATATTTT	CATSRDEGAGGNTIYF
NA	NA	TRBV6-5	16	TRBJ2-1	TGTGCCAGCAGTTACTGGTCTCGGGGGAGCTACAATGAGCAGTTCTTC	CASSYWSRGSYNEQFF
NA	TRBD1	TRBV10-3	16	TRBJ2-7	TGTGCCATCAGTGGGCCCTCTGGACAGGATCTCTACGAGCAGTACTTC	CAISGPSGQDLYEQYF
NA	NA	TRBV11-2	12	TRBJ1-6	TGTGCCAGCAGCTCACTGGGTTCACCCCTCCACTTT	CASSSLGSPLHF
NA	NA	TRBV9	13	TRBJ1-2	TGTGCCAGCAGCGAAGGACATTTGGATGGCTACACCTTC	CASSEGHLDGYTF
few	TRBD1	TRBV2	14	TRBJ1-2	TGTGCCAGCAGTGAAAACAGGGGATTGGGGGGCTACACCTTC	CASSENRGLGGYTF
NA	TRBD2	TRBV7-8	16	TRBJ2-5	TGTGCCAGCAGCTTAGGGAGTGGGGGGGAGCAAGAGACCCAGTACTTC	CASSLGSGGEQETQYF
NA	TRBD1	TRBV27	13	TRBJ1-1	TGTGCCAGGGTAGGACAGGAGAACACTGAAGCTTTCTTT	CARVGQENTEAFF
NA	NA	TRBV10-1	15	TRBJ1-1	TGCGCCAGCAGTGAGTCGATAGGGACGAGGACTGAAGCTTTCTTT	CASSESIGTRTEAFF
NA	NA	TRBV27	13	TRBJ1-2	TGTGCCAGCAGTGTTCAGGGAAGGGGTGGCTACACCTTC	CASSVQGRGGYTF
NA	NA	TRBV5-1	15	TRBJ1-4	TGCGCCAGCAGCTTGGGTGGCAGATATAATGAAAAACTGTTTTTT	CASSLGGRYNEKLFF
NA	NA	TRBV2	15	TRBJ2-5	TGTGCCAGCAGTGGGGACTCCGGGTCGGGTAAGACCCAGTACTTC	CASSGDSGSGKTQYF
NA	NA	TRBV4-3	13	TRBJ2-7	TGCGCCAGCAGCCAAGCCAACGGCTACGAGCAGTACTTC	CASSQANGYEQYF
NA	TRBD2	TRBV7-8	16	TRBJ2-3	TGTGCCAGCAGGCGAGGGCGGGGGAAGGTGGCAGATACGCAGTATTTT	CASRRGRGKVADTQYF
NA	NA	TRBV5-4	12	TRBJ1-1	TGTGCCAGCAGCTTGGTGGGGATTGAAGCTTTCTTT	CASSLVGIEAFF
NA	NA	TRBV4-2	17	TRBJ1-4	TGTGCCAGCAGCCAAGATCACAGGGCCACAACTAATGAAAAACTGTTTTTT	CASSQDHRATTNEKLFF
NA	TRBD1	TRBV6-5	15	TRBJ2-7	TGTGCCAGCAGTTACTCGACCGGACAGGGTTACGAGCAGTACTTC	CASSYSTGQGYEQYF
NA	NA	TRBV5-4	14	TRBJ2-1	TGTGCCAGCAGCCCGCGGGGGCCCTACAATGAGCAGTTCTTC	CASSPRGPYNEQFF
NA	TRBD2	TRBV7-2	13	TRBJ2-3	TGTGCCAGCAGCGCCACTAGCGGGGATACGCAGTATTTT	CASSATSGDTQYF
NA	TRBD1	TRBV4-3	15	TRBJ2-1	TGCGCCAGCAGCCAAGTTAGGGACAGATACAATGAGCAGTTCTTC	CASSQVRDRYNEQFF
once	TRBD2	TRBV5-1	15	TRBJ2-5	TGCGCCAGCAGCTGGTATAGCGGGGCCCAAGAGACCCAGTACTTC	CASSWYSGAQETQYF
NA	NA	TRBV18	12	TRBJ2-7	TGTGCCAGCGCCGGACAGTCCTACGAGCAGTACTTC	CASAGQSYEQYF
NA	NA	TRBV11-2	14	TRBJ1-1	TGTGCCAGCAGCTTAGAAAACAGTTACACTGAAGCTTTCTTT	CASSLENSYTEAFF
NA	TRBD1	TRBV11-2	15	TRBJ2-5	TGTGCCAGCAGCTCCATAGGGACAGCGGAAGAGACCCAGTACTTC	CASSSIGTAEETQYF
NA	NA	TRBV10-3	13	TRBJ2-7	TGTGCCATCACCAATCCGACAGGTGGGGAGCAGTACTTC	CAITNPTGGEQYF
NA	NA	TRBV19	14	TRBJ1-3	TGTGCCAGTAGTATTAGTTTTTCCGGAAACACCATATATTTT	CASSISFSGNTIYF
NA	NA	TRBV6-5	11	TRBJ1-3	TGTGCCAGCACCCTAGGGAACACCATATATTTT	CASTLGNTIYF
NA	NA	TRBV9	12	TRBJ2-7	TGTGCCAGCAGCGGGGACGGCTACGAGCAGTACTTC	CASSGDGYEQYF
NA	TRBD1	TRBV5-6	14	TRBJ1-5	TGTGCCAGACACAGGGGAGAGAGCAATCAGCCCCAGCATTTT	CARHRGESNQPQHF
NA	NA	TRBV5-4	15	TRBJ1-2	TGTGCCAGCAGCACTTCCCGGGACCGCCTACTAGGCTACACCTTC	CASSTSRDRLLGYTF
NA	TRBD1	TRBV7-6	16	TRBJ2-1	TGTGCCAGCAGTCCACTGGGCGGGACAGGATACAATGAGCAGTTCTTC	CASSPLGGTGYNEQFF
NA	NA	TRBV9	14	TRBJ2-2	TGTGCCAGCAGCCCGCGGGGGCGCGCCGGGGAGCTGTTTTTT	CASSPRGRAGELFF
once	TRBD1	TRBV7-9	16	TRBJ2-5	TGTGCCAGCAGCGGATCAACCGGGACAGGGTTAGAGACCCAGTACTTC	CASSGSTGTGLETQYF
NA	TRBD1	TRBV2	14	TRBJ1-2	TGTGCCAGCACCCTAGACAGGGGAAGAAGCGGCTACACCTTC	CASTLDRGRSGYTF
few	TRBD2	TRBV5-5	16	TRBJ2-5	TGTGCCAGCAGCTCCCTAGCGGGGGAGCACAAAGAGACCCAGTACTTC	CASSSLAGEHKETQYF
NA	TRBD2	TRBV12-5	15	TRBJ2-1	TGTGCTAGTGGTTTCGGCGGGGGACCTTACAATGAGCAGTTCTTC	CASGFGGGPYNEQFF
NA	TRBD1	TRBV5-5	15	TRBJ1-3	TGTGCCAGCAGCTCTTACACAGGGGCTGGAAACACCATATATTTT	CASSSYTGAGNTIYF
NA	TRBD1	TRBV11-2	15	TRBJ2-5	TGTGCCAGCAGCTCGACAGGGGGCTTTCTAGAGACCCAGTACTTC	CASSSTGGFLETQYF
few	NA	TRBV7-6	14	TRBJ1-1	TGTGCCAGCAGCTTATTACCCACCAACGCTGAAGCTTTCTTT	CASSLLPTNAEAFF
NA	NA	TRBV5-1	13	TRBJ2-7	TGCGCCAGCAGCTCTATGGGGGACTACGAGCAGTACTTC	CASSSMGDYEQYF
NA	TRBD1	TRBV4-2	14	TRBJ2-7	TGTGCCAGCAGCCTTGCTGACAGGGGATACGAGCAGTACTTC	CASSLADRGYEQYF
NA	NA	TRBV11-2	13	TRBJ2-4	TGTGCCAGCAGCTTTAAGCAGGGAAACATTCAGTACTTC	CASSFKQGNIQYF
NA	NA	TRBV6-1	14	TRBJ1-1	TGTGCCAGCAGTGATTATAACAGGAACACTGAAGCTTTCTTT	CASSDYNRNTEAFF
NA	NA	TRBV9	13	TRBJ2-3	TGTGCCAGCAGCGTCTCTAGCGCAGATACGCAGTATTTT	CASSVSSADTQYF